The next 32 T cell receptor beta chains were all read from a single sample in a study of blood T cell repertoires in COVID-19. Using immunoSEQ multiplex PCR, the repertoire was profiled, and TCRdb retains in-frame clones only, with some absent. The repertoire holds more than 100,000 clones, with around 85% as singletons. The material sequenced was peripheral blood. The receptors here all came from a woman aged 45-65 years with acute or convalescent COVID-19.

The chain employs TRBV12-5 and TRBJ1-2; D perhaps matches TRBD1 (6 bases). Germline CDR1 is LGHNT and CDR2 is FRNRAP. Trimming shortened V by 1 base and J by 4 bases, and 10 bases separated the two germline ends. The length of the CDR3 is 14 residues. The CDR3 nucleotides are TGTGCTAGTGGTTTGGAAACAGGGACCTATGGCTACACCTTC. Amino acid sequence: CASGLETGTYGYTF.

The DNA of the CDR3 is TGTGCCAGCACCCCACAGGGTCTTGGTGGCTACACCTTC. It specifies CASTPQGLGGYTF. V usage is TRBV6-5 and J usage is TRBJ1-2; D possibly corresponds to TRBD1 (6 bases). Germline V lookup: CDR1 MNHEY, CDR2 SVGAGI. The CDR3 is 13 amino acids. V lost 7 bases and J 7 bases, leaving 16 bases between the germline ends.

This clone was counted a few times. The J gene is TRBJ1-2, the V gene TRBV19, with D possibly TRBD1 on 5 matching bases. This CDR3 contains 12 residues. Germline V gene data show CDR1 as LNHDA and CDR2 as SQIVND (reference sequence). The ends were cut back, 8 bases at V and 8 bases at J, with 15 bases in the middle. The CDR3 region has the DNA TGTGCCAGTTCCCAGGGTGTCTACGGCTACACCTTC. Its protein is CASSQGVYGYTF.

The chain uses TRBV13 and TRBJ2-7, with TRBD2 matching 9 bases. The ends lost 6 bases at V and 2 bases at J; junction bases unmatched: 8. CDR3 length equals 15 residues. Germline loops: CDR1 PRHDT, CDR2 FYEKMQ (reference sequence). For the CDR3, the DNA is TGTGCCAGCAGTAGCGGGGGCCGAACTACCTACGAGCAGTACTTC. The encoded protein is CASSSGGRTTYEQYF.

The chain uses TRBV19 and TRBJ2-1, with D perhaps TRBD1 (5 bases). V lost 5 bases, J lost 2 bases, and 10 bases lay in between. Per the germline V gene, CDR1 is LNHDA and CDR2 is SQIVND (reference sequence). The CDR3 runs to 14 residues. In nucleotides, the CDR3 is TGTGCCAGTAGTCCATTAGGGGCCTACAATGAGCAGTTCTTC. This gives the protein CASSPLGAYNEQFF.

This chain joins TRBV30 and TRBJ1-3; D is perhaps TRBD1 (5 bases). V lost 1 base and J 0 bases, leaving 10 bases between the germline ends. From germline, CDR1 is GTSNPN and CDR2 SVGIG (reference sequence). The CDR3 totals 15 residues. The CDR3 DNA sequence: TGTGCCTGGAGTGATTGGAGGGGCTCTGGAAACACCATATATTTT. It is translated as CAWSDWRGSGNTIYF.

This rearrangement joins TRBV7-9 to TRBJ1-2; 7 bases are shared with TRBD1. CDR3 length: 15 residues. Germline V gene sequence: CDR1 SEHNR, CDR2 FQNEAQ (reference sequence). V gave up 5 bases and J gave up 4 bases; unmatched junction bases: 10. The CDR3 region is CASSTGTAATYGYTF. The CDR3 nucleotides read TGTGCCAGCAGCACCGGGACAGCTGCTACCTATGGCTACACCTTC.

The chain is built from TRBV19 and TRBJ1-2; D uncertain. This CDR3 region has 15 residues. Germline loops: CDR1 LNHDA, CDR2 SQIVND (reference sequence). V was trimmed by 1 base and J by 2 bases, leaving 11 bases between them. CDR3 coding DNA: TGTGCCAGTAGTATAGGGTCCCAGATGAACTATGGCTACACCTTC. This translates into CASSIGSQMNYGYTF.

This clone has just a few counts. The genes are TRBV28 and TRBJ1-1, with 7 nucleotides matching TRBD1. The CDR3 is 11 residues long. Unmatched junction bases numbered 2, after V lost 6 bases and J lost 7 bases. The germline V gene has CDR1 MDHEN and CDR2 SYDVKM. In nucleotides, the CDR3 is TGTGCCAGCAGCCGACAGGGTGAAGCTTTCTTT. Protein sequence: CASSRQGEAFF.

CDR3 sequence reads: CASSSYRVLAKNIQYF. The CDR3 DNA follows: TGTGCCAGCAGCTCCTACAGGGTATTAGCCAAAAACATTCAGTACTTC. The V gene is TRBV5-6, the J gene TRBJ2-4, with D maybe TRBD1 (6 bases). V gave up 3 bases and J gave up 0 bases, with 13 bases separating them. This CDR3 is built from 16 residues. Germline CDR1 is SGHDT and CDR2 is YYEEEE.

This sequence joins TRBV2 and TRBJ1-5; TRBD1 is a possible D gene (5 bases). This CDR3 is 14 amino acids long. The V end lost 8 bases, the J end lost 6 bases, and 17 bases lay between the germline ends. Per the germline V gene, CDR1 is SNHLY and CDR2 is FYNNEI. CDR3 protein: CASRPDQGGQPQHF. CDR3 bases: TGTGCCAGCCGTCCTGATCAGGGAGGTCAGCCCCAGCATTTT.

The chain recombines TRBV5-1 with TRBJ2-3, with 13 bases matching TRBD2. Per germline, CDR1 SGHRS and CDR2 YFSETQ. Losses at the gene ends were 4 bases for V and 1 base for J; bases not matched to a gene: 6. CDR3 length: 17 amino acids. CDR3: CASSRGGTSGGTDTQYF. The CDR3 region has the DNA TGCGCCAGCAGCCGGGGAGGGACTAGCGGGGGCACAGATACGCAGTATTTT.

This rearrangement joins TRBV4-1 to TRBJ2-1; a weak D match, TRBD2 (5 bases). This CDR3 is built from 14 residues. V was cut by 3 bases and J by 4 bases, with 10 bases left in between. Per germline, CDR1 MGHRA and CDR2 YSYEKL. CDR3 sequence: CASSQGSPYNEQFF. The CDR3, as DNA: TGCGCCAGCAGCCAGGGGAGTCCTTACAATGAGCAGTTCTTC.

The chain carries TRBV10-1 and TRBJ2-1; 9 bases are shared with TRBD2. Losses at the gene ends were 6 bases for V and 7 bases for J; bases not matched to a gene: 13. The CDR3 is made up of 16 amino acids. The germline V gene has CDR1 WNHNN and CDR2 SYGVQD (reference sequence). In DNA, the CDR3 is TGCGCCAGCAGCCCCGGAATTGCGGGGGGGATGAATGAGCAGTTCTTC. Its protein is CASSPGIAGGMNEQFF.

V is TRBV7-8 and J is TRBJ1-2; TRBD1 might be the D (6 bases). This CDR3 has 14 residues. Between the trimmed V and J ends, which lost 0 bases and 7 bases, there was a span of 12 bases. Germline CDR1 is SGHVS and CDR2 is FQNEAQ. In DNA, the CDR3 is TGTGCCAGCAGCTTAGCGGAGGGAGGGGGTGGCTACACCTTC. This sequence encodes CASSLAEGGGGYTF.

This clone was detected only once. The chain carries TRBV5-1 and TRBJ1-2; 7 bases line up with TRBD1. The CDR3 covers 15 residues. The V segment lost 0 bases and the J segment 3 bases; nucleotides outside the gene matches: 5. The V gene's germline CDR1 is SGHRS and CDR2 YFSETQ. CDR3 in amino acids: CASSLGPGQDYGYTF. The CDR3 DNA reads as TGCGCCAGCAGCTTGGGACCCGGACAGGACTATGGCTACACCTTC.

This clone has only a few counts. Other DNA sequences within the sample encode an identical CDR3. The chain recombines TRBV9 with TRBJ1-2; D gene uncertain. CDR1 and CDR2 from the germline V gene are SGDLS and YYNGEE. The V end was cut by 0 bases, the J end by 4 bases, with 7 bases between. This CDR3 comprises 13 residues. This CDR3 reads CASSVVSGYGYTF. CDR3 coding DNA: TGTGCCAGCAGCGTAGTTTCGGGCTATGGCTACACCTTC.

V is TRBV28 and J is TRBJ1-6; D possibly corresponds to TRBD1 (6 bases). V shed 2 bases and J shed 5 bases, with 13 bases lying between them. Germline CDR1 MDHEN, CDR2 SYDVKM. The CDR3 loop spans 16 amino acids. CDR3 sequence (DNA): TGTGCCAGCAGTTTAAGTTTCGCAGGGGATAATTCACCCCTCCACTTT. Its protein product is CASSLSFAGDNSPLHF.

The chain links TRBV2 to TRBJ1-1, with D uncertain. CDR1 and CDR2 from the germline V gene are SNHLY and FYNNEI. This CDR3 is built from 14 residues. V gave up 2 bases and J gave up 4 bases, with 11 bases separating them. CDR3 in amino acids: CASSETRGGTEAFF. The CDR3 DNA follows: TGTGCCAGCAGTGAAACGCGGGGAGGCACTGAAGCTTTCTTT.

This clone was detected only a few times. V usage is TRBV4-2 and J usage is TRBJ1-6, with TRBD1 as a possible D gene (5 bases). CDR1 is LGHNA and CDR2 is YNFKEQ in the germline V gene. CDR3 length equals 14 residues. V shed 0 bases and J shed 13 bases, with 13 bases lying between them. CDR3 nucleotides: TGTGCCAGCAGCCAAGAAACGGGGGGAGGGCCCCTCCACTTT. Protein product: CASSQETGGGPLHF.

CDR3 amino acids: CASSQASGGGSPLHF. CDR3 bases: TGTGCCAGCAGCCAAGCTTCAGGGGGCGGTTCACCCCTCCACTTT. The V gene is TRBV3-1 (or the pseudogene TRBV3-2), the J gene TRBJ1-6; 8 nucleotides agree with TRBD1. This CDR3 is 15 amino acids long. The germline V gene encodes CDR1 LGHDT and CDR2 YNNKEL (reference sequence). V shed 1 base and J 9 bases; nucleotides not matched to a gene: 5.

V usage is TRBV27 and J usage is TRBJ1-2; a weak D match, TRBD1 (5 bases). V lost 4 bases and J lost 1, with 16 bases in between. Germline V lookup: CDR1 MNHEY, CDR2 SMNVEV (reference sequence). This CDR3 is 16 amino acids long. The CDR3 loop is CASSSWPRVGNYGYTF. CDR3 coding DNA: TGTGCCAGCAGTTCGTGGCCCAGGGTCGGTAACTATGGCTACACCTTC.

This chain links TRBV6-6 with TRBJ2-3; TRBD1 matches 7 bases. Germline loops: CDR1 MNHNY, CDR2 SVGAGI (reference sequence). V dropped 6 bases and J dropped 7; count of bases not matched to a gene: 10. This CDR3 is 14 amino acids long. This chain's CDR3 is CASRPDLTGNTQYF. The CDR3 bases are TGTGCCAGCAGGCCAGATTTGACAGGGAATACGCAGTATTTT.

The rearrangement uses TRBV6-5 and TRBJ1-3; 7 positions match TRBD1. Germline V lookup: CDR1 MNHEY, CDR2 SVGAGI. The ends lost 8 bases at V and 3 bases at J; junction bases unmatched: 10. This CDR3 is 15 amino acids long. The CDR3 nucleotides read TGTGCCAGCCGGGGACAGACTCTAAGTGGAAACACCATATATTTT. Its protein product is CASRGQTLSGNTIYF.

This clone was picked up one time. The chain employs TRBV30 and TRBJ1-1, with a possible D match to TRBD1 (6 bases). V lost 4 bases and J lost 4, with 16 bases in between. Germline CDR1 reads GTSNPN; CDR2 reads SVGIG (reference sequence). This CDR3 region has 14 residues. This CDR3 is CAWNKDRLGTEAFF. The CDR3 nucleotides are TGTGCCTGGAACAAAGACAGGTTGGGCACTGAAGCTTTCTTT. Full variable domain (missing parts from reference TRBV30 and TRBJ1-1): SQTIHQWPATLVQPVGSPLSLECTVEGTSNPNLYWYRQAAGRGLQLLFYSVGIGQISSEVPQNLSASRPQDRQFILSSKKLLLSDSGFYLCAWNKDRLGTEAFFGQGTRLTVV.

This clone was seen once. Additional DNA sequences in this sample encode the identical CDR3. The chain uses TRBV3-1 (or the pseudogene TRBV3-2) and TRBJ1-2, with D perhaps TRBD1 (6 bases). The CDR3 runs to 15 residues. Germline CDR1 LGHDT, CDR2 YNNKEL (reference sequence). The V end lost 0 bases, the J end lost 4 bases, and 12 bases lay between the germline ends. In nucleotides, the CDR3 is TGTGCCAGCAGCCAAGATCGGGGACAAGGCTATGGCTACACCTTC. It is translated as CASSQDRGQGYGYTF.

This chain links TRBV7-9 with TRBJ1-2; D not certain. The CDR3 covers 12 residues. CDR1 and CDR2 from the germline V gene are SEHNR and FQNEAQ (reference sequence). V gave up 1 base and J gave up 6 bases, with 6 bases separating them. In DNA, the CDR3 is TGTGCCAGCAGCTTAGGGGCAGATGGCTACACCTTC. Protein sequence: CASSLGADGYTF.

CDR3 in DNA: TGTGCCAGTAGTATGGGGGGGTTCAATCAGCCCCAGCATTTT. Protein: CASSMGGFNQPQHF. The chain joins TRBV19 to TRBJ1-5; D possibly corresponds to TRBD1 (5 bases). This CDR3 is built from 14 residues. Looked up from germline, CDR1 is LNHDA and CDR2 is SQIVND (reference sequence). The V end lost 3 bases, the J end lost 3 bases, and 9 bases lay between the germline ends.

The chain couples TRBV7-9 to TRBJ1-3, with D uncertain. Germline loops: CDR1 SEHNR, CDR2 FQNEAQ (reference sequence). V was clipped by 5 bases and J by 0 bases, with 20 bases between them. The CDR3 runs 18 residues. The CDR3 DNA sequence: TGTGCCAGCAGCCCCCTATTGACCGAGACAAACTCTGGAAACACCATATATTTT. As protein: CASSPLLTETNSGNTIYF. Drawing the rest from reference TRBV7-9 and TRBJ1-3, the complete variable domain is DTGVSQNPRHKITKRGQNVTFRCDPISEHNRLYWYRQTLGQGPEFLTYFQNEAQLEKSRLLSDRFSAERPKGSFSTLEIQRTEQGDSAMYLCASSPLLTETNSGNTIYFGEGSWLTVV.

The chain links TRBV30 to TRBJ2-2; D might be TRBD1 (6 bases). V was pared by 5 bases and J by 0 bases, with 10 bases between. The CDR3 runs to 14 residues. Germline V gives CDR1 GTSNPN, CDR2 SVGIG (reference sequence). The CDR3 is CAWRTASNTGELFF. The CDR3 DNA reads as TGTGCCTGGCGGACAGCCTCGAACACCGGGGAGCTGTTTTTT.

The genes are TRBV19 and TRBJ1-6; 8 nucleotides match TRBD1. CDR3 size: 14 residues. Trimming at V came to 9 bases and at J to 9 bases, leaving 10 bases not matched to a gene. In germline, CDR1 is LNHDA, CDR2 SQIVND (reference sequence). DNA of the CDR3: TGTGCCAGCAAGGGACAGGTGGAAAGTTCACCCCTCCACTTT. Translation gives CASKGQVESSPLHF.

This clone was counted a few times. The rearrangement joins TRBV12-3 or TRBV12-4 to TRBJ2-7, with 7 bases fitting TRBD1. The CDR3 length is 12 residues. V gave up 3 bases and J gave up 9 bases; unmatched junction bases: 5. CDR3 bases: TGTGCCAGCAGTTTTGGGACAGCCTTGCAGTACTTC. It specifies CASSFGTALQYF.